This TCR beta chain was captured in a study of Ad26.COV2.S vaccination and SARS-CoV-2 variants. Study in general: Ad26.COV2.S given intramuscularly, once or twice 56 days apart. Study conclusions and caveats: The authors reported substantial breadth in spike-specific CD8+ and CD4+ T cell responses after vaccination. Spike-specific TCR breadth was greater after Ad26.COV2.S than placebo.

With regard to this clone: Its antigen is as yet unknown.

Treatment reported: about 20 received Ad26.COV2.S at low or high dose, single or two shots; 5 received placebo; per-sample allocation not given. Specimens were obtained on day 63 following the first vaccine or placebo injection. Spike of the Wuhan-strain SARS-CoV-2 was expressed by an Ad26 vector, which formed the vaccine. The CDR3 consists of 16 residues. The junction had 11 bases not matched to a gene; V was cut back by 3 bases and J by 6 bases. The germline CDR1 and CDR2 sequences are LNHDA and SQIVND (reference sequence). Data came from immunoSEQ multiplex PCR; TCRdb stores just in-frame clones and leaves some out. Of approximately 420,000 clones in the sample, over 75% were seen once.

J is TRBJ2-7 and V is TRBV19; 10 bases agree with TRBD1. The sample in question was peripheral blood, obtained in a trial of Ad26.COV2.S vaccine versus placebo. The origin of this receptor is a person between 18 and 60 years old who received the Ad26.COV2.S COVID-19 vaccine or a placebo. CDR3 residues: CASSIGPGQGLGEQYF. The CDR3 DNA sequence: TGTGCCAGTAGTATCGGGCCGGGACAGGGGTTGGGCGAGCAGTACTTC.